The rows below give T cell receptor beta chains drawn from one sample of a study of shared clonotypes between healthy human individuals. Assay: immunoSEQ multiplex PCR; the TCRdb copy retains only in-frame clones and omits some. This table has fewer than 3 million clones, about 90% appearing once. Sequenced: naive CD4+ T cells from PBMCs. The source of these receptors is a man aged 18 to 30 in good health. Some clones in this sample may be carry-over from other donors' samples. Both conserved end residues are part of each CDR3. D genes are given only for firm matches. Only some rows state a clone size, as once, few, many or a class for expanded clones.

clone size	D gene	V gene	J gene	CDR3 protein	CDR3 DNA
NA	NA	TRBV6-5	TRBJ2-1	CASSYAAPYNEQFF	TGTGCCAGCAGTTACGCTGCGCCCTACAATGAGCAGTTCTTC
NA	NA	TRBV27	TRBJ1-1	CASSLSRGGTEAFF	TGTGCCAGCAGTTTATCGAGGGGGGGCACTGAAGCTTTCTTT
NA	NA	TRBV10-3	TRBJ1-3	CAAKDPSFSGNTIYF	TGTGCCGCCAAGGATCCATCCTTCTCTGGAAACACCATATATTTT
NA	NA	TRBV12-5	TRBJ2-1	CASGAYNEQFF	TGTGCTAGTGGCGCCTACAATGAGCAGTTCTTC
NA	NA	TRBV2	TRBJ1-5	CASTQAGKTQPQHF	TGTGCCAGCACCCAGGCGGGGAAAACTCAGCCCCAGCATTTT
NA	TRBD1	TRBV6-5	TRBJ2-2	CASRGTVNLGELFF	TGTGCCAGCAGGGGGACAGTGAACTTGGGGGAGCTGTTTTTT
NA	NA	TRBV5-1	TRBJ2-1	CASSLVGTGSEQFF	TGCGCCAGCAGCTTGGTGGGAACTGGGTCAGAGCAGTTCTTC
NA	NA	TRBV7-3	TRBJ2-7	CASSLSGYEQYF	TGTGCCAGCAGCTTATCAGGTTACGAGCAGTACTTC
NA	TRBD1	TRBV30	TRBJ2-5	CAWATRGWYQETQYF	TGTGCCTGGGCCACCAGGGGGTGGTACCAAGAGACCCAGTACTTC
NA	TRBD1	TRBV15	TRBJ2-7	CATSRGGQGSYEQYF	TGTGCCACCAGCAGAGGTGGACAGGGCTCCTACGAGCAGTACTTC
NA	NA	TRBV5-1	TRBJ2-7	CASSLVGTKSYEQYF	TGCGCCAGCAGCTTGGTCGGGACAAAGTCTTACGAGCAGTACTTC
NA	NA	TRBV12-5	TRBJ1-2	CASGPDWEGYTF	TGTGCTAGTGGCCCCGACTGGGAGGGCTACACCTTC
NA	NA	TRBV7-9	TRBJ2-2	CASSLGVSRNTGELFF	TGTGCCAGCAGCTTAGGGGTCTCGAGGAACACCGGGGAGCTGTTTTTT
NA	NA	TRBV7-3	TRBJ2-1	CASSFVGTLYNEQFF	TGTGCCAGCAGCTTCGTCGGGACCCTATACAATGAGCAGTTCTTC
once	TRBD1	TRBV27	TRBJ2-7	CASSFPGQLYEQYF	TGTGCCAGCAGTTTTCCGGGACAGCTCTACGAGCAGTACTTC
once	TRBD2	TRBV2	TRBJ2-2	CASSPGTSGNTGELFF	TGTGCCAGCAGTCCCGGGACTAGCGGGAACACCGGGGAGCTGTTTTTT
NA	NA	TRBV5-8	TRBJ1-1	CASSLWPEYTEAFF	TGTGCCAGCAGCTTGTGGCCTGAGTACACTGAAGCTTTCTTT
NA	NA	TRBV4-1	TRBJ1-5	CASSTGPYQPQHF	TGCGCCAGCAGCACGGGGCCCTATCAGCCCCAGCATTTT
once	NA	TRBV28	TRBJ1-5	CASSSGGIQERQHF	TGTGCCAGCAGCTCGGGGGGGATCCAGGAGCGCCAGCATTTT
NA	TRBD2	TRBV6-5	TRBJ2-7	CASSLSGRAYEQYF	TGTGCCAGCAGTTTAAGCGGGAGGGCCTACGAGCAGTACTTC
NA	NA	TRBV13	TRBJ2-1	CASSPPGPLRTYNEQFF	TGTGCCAGCAGTCCACCGGGACCCTTGAGGACCTACAATGAGCAGTTCTTC
once	NA	TRBV7-9	TRBJ1-4	CARELKTRLTVATNEKLFF	TGTGCCAGGGAATTAAAAACCAGACTGACCGTTGCAACTAATGAAAAACTGTTTTTT
NA	NA	TRBV4-1	TRBJ2-5	CASSPTGPPGRETQYF	TGCGCCAGCAGCCCGACCGGGCCACCGGGTAGAGAGACCCAGTACTTC
NA	NA	TRBV5-4	TRBJ1-4	CASSLTGEKLFF	TGTGCCAGCAGCCTAACGGGCGAAAAACTGTTTTTT
NA	TRBD1	TRBV19	TRBJ2-3	CASSTPNRGSDTQYF	TGTGCCAGTAGTACCCCTAACAGGGGTTCCGATACGCAGTATTTT
once	TRBD2	TRBV7-2	TRBJ2-7	CASSPRTSGPSYEQYF	TGTGCCAGCAGCCCCCGGACTAGCGGGCCATCCTACGAGCAGTACTTC
NA	NA	TRBV7-3	TRBJ1-1	CASSFDRSQGEAFF	TGTGCCAGCAGCTTCGACAGGTCCCAGGGGGAAGCTTTCTTT
NA	NA	TRBV5-4	TRBJ1-6	CASSLDSTNSPLHF	TGTGCCAGCAGCTTGGACAGCACAAATTCACCCCTCCACTTT
NA	TRBD2	TRBV2	TRBJ2-1	CASTLAGYNEQFF	TGTGCCAGCACCCTAGCGGGGTACAATGAGCAGTTCTTC
NA	TRBD2	TRBV14	TRBJ2-7	CASSHPGLAGREQYF	TGTGCCAGCAGCCACCCGGGACTAGCCGGCCGCGAGCAGTACTTC
NA	TRBD2	TRBV28	TRBJ2-7	CASSASGRGFYEQYF	TGTGCCAGCAGCGCGAGCGGGAGGGGTTTCTACGAGCAGTACTTC
NA	TRBD2	TRBV27	TRBJ2-5	CASRGLAGGKETQYF	TGTGCCAGCAGAGGACTAGCGGGGGGAAAAGAGACCCAGTACTTC
NA	TRBD2	TRBV19	TRBJ2-2	CASIGGLVRTGELFF	TGTGCCAGTATTGGAGGACTAGTGCGCACCGGGGAGCTGTTTTTT
NA	NA	TRBV28	TRBJ1-2	CASSLFSGGYTF	TGTGCCAGCAGTTTATTCAGTGGTGGCTACACCTTC
NA	NA	TRBV15	TRBJ2-7	CATSQAYYEQYF	TGTGCCACCAGCCAAGCCTACTACGAGCAGTACTTC
NA	NA	TRBV6-1	TRBJ2-7	CASTVSYYEQYF	TGTGCCAGCACTGTTAGCTACTACGAGCAGTACTTC
NA	NA	TRBV21-1	TRBJ2-7	CASSNGEANYEQYF	TGTGCCAGCAGCAACGGGGAGGCAAACTACGAGCAGTACTTC